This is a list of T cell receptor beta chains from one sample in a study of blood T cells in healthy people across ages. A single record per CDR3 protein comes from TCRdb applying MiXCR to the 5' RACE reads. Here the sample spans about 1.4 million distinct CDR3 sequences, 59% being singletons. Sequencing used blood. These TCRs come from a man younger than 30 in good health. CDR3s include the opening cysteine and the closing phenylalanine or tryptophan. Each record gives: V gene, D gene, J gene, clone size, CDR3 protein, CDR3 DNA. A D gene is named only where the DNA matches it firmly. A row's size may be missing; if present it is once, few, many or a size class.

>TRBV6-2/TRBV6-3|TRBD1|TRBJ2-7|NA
CASNDAYSGTGSPWDEQYF
TGTGCCAGCAACGATGCTTATTCCGGGACAGGGAGCCCGTGGGATGAGCAGTACTTC
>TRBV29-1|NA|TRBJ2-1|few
CSVEEGWVPEQFF
TGCAGCGTTGAAGAGGGGTGGGTCCCTGAGCAGTTCTTC
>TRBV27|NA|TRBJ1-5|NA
CASSLDGRSPQPQHF
TGTGCCAGCAGTTTAGACGGACGGAGCCCTCAGCCCCAGCATTTT
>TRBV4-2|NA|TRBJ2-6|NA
CASSQDLEGGTSGANVLTF
TGTGCCAGCAGCCAAGATCTAGAGGGGGGGACTTCTGGGGCCAACGTCCTGACTTTC
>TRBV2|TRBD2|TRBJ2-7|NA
CASSAERELYEQYF
TGTGCCAGCAGTGCCGAGCGGGAGCTCTACGAGCAGTACTTC
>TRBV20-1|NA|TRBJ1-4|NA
CSGGHYSAAGLFF
TGCAGTGGGGGACATTACTCCGCGGCAGGGCTGTTTTTT
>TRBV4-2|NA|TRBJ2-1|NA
CASSQVSRGGNAYNEQFF
TGTGCCAGCAGCCAAGTCAGCCGGGGCGGGAACGCCTACAATGAGCAGTTCTTC
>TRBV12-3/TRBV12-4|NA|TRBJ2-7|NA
CASSPEMGDYEQYF
TGTGCCAGCAGCCCAGAGATGGGGGACTACGAGCAGTACTTC
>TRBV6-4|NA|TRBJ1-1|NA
CASSDMGSGGEAFF
TGTGCCAGCAGTGACATGGGTTCGGGTGGTGAAGCTTTCTTT
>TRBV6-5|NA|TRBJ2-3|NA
CASCRVAECRGTQYF
TGTGCCAGCTGTAGGGTGGCGGAGTGTAGAGGGACGCAGTATTTT
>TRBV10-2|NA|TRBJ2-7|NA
CASQELGTAYEQYF
TGCGCCAGCCAAGAGCTGGGGACGGCCTACGAGCAGTACTTC
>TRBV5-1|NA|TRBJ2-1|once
CASTPGIVGEQFF
TGCGCCAGCACCCCTGGGATCGTGGGGGAGCAGTTCTTC